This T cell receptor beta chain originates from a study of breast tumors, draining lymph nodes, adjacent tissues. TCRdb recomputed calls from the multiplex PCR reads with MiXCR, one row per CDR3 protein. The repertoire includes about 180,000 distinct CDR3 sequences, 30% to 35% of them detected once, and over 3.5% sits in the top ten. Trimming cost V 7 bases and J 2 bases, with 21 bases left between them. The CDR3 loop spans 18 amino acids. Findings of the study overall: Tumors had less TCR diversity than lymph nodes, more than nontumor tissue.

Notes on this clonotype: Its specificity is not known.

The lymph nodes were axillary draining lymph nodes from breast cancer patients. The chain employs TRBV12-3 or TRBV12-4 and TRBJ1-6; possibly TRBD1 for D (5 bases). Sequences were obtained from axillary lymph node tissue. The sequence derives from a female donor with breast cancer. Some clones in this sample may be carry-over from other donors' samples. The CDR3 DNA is TGTGCCAGCACCAACACTCCGGGACTTGATGCCTATAATTCACCCCTCCACTTT. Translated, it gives CASTNTPGLDAYNSPLHF.